The text below deals with one TCR beta chain. Method: immunoSEQ multiplex PCR; TCRdb's copy keeps in-frame clones and lacks some. Among approximately 28,000 clones listed, roughly 80% were seen once. This CDR3 is 11 amino acids long. CDR1 SGHRS and CDR2 YFSETQ come from the germline V gene. Trimming removed 4 bases from V and 8 bases from J; junction bases left unmatched: 3. In every patient, relapse followed autologous stem cell transplantation, while exposure to brentuximab vedotin differed. CD4+ T cells were purified from thawed PBMCs by magnetic negative selection. The data were taken from a study of PD-1 blockade in classical Hodgkin lymphoma.

The sample consisted of CD4+ T cells from blood, taken at baseline. This receptor was identified in a human donor with classical Hodgkin lymphoma. The chain has TRBV5-1 and TRBJ2-7; 7 bases line up with TRBD1. As DNA, the CDR3 is TGCGCCAGCAGCGAGGACAGGAAGCAGTACTTC. It translates to CASSEDRKQYF.